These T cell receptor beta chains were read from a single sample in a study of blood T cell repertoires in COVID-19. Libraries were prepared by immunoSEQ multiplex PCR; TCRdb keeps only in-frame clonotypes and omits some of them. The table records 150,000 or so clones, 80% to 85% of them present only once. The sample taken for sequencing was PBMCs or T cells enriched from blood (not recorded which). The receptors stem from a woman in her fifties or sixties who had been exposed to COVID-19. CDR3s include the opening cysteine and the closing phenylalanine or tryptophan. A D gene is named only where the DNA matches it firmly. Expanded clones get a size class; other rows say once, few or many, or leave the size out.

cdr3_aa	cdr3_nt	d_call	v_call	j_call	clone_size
CASSIDSRVSEQYF	TGTGCCAGTAGTATAGACTCCAGGGTCTCCGAGCAGTACTTC	-	TRBV19	TRBJ2-7	once
CASSRLAGGPALGTGELFF	TGTGCCAGCAGCCGACTAGCGGGGGGGCCGGCGCTCGGCACCGGGGAGCTGTTTTTT	TRBD2	TRBV7-9	TRBJ2-2	-
CASSWAPQDRVTYEQYF	TGCGCCAGCAGCTGGGCACCCCAGGACAGGGTGACCTACGAGCAGTACTTC	TRBD1	TRBV5-1	TRBJ2-7	-
CSGLQGQANEKLFF	TGCAGCGGCCTACAGGGGCAGGCTAATGAAAAACTGTTTTTT	TRBD1	TRBV29-1	TRBJ1-4	-
CASSSGGSETQYF	TGTGCCAGCAGCTCAGGTGGAAGCGAGACCCAGTACTTC	-	TRBV9	TRBJ2-5	-
CASSLSGAGNTIYF	TGTGCCAGCAGTTTATCCGGGGCTGGAAACACCATATATTTT	-	TRBV27	TRBJ1-3	-
CASRPASGPAGTGELFF	TGTGCCAGCCGTCCGGCTAGCGGCCCGGCGGGGACCGGGGAGCTGTTTTTT	TRBD2	TRBV3-1/TRBV3-2	TRBJ2-2	-
CASSLATGNTEAFF	TGTGCCAGCAGCTTGGCAACAGGGAACACTGAAGCTTTCTTT	-	TRBV7-2	TRBJ1-1	-
CASSVEAVQETQYF	TGTGCCAGCAGCGTTGAAGCGGTACAAGAGACCCAGTACTTC	-	TRBV2	TRBJ2-5	few
CASSDQASSYNEQFF	TGTGCCAGCAGCGACCAGGCCAGCTCCTACAATGAGCAGTTCTTC	-	TRBV9	TRBJ2-1	-
CASSSLAGATDTQYF	TGTGCCAGCTCATCCTTAGCGGGGGCCACAGATACGCAGTATTTT	TRBD2	TRBV18	TRBJ2-3	-
CASSPADNSPLHF	TGTGCCAGCTCACCAGCGGATAATTCACCCCTCCACTTT	-	TRBV18	TRBJ1-6	-
CASSLDGTSGVYEQYF	TGTGCCAGCAGCCTTGACGGGACTAGCGGAGTCTACGAGCAGTACTTC	TRBD2	TRBV7-2	TRBJ2-7	-
CASSQDLGSGRANYGYTF	TGTGCCAGCAGCCAAGATCTTGGCTCGGGCAGGGCTAACTATGGCTACACCTTC	-	TRBV4-2	TRBJ1-2	-
CAISEEVNQPQHF	TGTGCCATCAGTGAGGAGGTAAATCAGCCCCAGCATTTT	-	TRBV10-3	TRBJ1-5	-
CASAGGAYEQYF	TGTGCTAGTGCCGGCGGGGCGTACGAGCAGTACTTC	-	TRBV12-5	TRBJ2-7	-
CASSLGDRGSTDTQYF	TGCGCCAGCAGCTTGGGGGATCGGGGTAGCACAGATACGCAGTATTTT	-	TRBV5-1	TRBJ2-3	-
CSVPVSTEAFF	TGCAGCGTTCCCGTCAGCACTGAAGCTTTCTTT	-	TRBV29-1	TRBJ1-1	few
CASSYSDSSSSGANVLTF	TGTGCCAGCAGTTACTCGGACAGCTCAAGCTCTGGGGCCAACGTCCTGACTTTC	-	TRBV6-2/TRBV6-3	TRBJ2-6	-
CASSQLAGPRGDTGELFF	TGTGCCAGCAGCCAACTAGCGGGACCCCGCGGCGACACCGGGGAGCTGTTTTTT	TRBD2	TRBV3-1/TRBV3-2	TRBJ2-2	-
CASSLGLAGGSTDTQYF	TGTGCCAGCAGCCTGGGACTAGCGGGGGGCAGCACAGATACGCAGTATTTT	TRBD2	TRBV7-6	TRBJ2-3	once
CASSDLKGDSYNEQFF	TGCGCCAGCAGTGACCTTAAGGGGGACTCCTACAATGAGCAGTTCTTC	-	TRBV10-1	TRBJ2-1	-
CASSSLRGGPRTEAFF	TGTGCCAGCAGTTCGCTACGGGGGGGGCCGAGGACTGAAGCTTTCTTT	-	TRBV11-2	TRBJ1-1	-
CASSFFEETQYF	TGTGCCAGCAGCTTTTTCGAAGAGACCCAGTACTTC	-	TRBV11-2	TRBJ2-5	-
CASSTHRGAGAGAFF	TGTGCCAGCAGTACCCACAGGGGGGCGGGTGCTGGAGCTTTCTTT	TRBD1	TRBV27	TRBJ1-1	once
CASSSGYSNQPQHF	TGTGCCAGCAGCTCGGGGTATAGCAATCAGCCCCAGCATTTT	-	TRBV5-6	TRBJ1-5	-